A selection of T cell receptor beta chains follows, all from one sample in a study of blood T cell repertoires in COVID-19. Generated by immunoSEQ multiplex PCR, the TCRdb table keeps only in-frame clones and is missing some. The sample has approximately 350,000 clones; 86% are singletons. Sequencing was carried out using peripheral blood. These TCRs come from an older woman with COVID-19, enrolled during active disease. CDR3s include the opening cysteine and the closing phenylalanine or tryptophan. D genes are given only for firm matches. Size values are once, few and many counts, or a class for expanded clones, and some rows have none.

D: NA
size: NA
J: TRBJ1-4
V: TRBV6-5
DNA: TGTGCCAGCAGTTACTCTGGGAGGGGACTGAATGAAAAACTGTTTTTT
CDR3: CASSYSGRGLNEKLFF

D: TRBD1
size: NA
J: TRBJ1-2
V: TRBV9
DNA: TGTGCCAGCAGCCCGGGACAGACCTATGGCTACACCTTC
CDR3: CASSPGQTYGYTF

D: TRBD2
size: few
J: TRBJ2-7
V: TRBV4-1
DNA: TGCGCCAGCAGCCATCACTCCCTAGCGGGGGGATCCTACGAGCAGTACTTC
CDR3: CASSHHSLAGGSYEQYF

D: TRBD2
size: few
J: TRBJ2-5
V: TRBV7-9
DNA: TGTGCCAGCAGCTTCGGTACGGGGGGGCACGAGACCCAGTACTTC
CDR3: CASSFGTGGHETQYF

D: NA
size: NA
J: TRBJ1-1
V: TRBV27
DNA: TGTGCCAGCAGCCTCTTTAGGGGCGGCGCTGAAGCTTTCTTT
CDR3: CASSLFRGGAEAFF

D: TRBD2
size: NA
J: TRBJ2-5
V: TRBV7-2
DNA: TGTGCCAGCACCGCGCGGGCGGGGGTGGAGACCCAGTACTTC
CDR3: CASTARAGVETQYF

D: TRBD2
size: NA
J: TRBJ2-1
V: TRBV2
DNA: TGTGCCAGCATTCCTAGCGGGGGGGCCGGTGAGCAGTTCTTC
CDR3: CASIPSGGAGEQFF

D: TRBD1
size: NA
J: TRBJ2-1
V: TRBV5-1
DNA: TGCGCCAGCAGCTTCGGACAGGGGGCTTACAATGAGCAGTTCTTC
CDR3: CASSFGQGAYNEQFF

D: NA
size: NA
J: TRBJ1-1
V: TRBV18
DNA: TGTGCCAGCTCACATTCAAGGGGTGGAACTGAAGCTTTCTTT
CDR3: CASSHSRGGTEAFF

D: TRBD1
size: NA
J: TRBJ1-6
V: TRBV7-6
DNA: TGTGCCAGCAGCAGAGGACAGGGTGGGAATTCACCCCTCCACTTT
CDR3: CASSRGQGGNSPLHF

D: NA
size: NA
J: TRBJ1-6
V: TRBV3-1/TRBV3-2
DNA: TGTGCCAGCAGCCAAGATCTGACAGTGCAAAAGCCCCTCCACTTT
CDR3: CASSQDLTVQKPLHF